The clone carrying this TCR beta chain was seen a single time. Its antigen is still unknown. Trimming took off 4 bases at V and 7 bases at J, with 15 bases between the two ends. CDR1 is LNHDA and CDR2 is SQIVND in the germline V gene (reference sequence). The CDR3 runs to 14 residues. This entry is derived from a study of breast tumors, draining lymph nodes, adjacent tissues. Study results and limitations: The lymph node origin of tumor T cells was framed as consistent with a hypothesis, not demonstrated. Tumors had less TCR diversity than lymph nodes, more than nontumor tissue. Data fit most tumor T cells coming from lymph node, expanding in tumor.

TCRdb reprocessed the multiplex PCR reads via MiXCR and lists one record per CDR3 protein. The table lists approximately 23,000 distinct CDR3 sequences, 68% of them singletons. The chain joins TRBV19 to TRBJ2-3, with a tentative D call TRBD1 (5 bases). This clonotype originated in a female donor with breast cancer. Some clones in this sample may be carry-over from other donors' samples. Sequenced sample: tumor-adjacent breast tissue. CDR3 DNA: TGTGCCAGTAGTAGTCAGGGTTTTGGAAATACGCAGTATTTT. Protein: CASSSQGFGNTQYF.